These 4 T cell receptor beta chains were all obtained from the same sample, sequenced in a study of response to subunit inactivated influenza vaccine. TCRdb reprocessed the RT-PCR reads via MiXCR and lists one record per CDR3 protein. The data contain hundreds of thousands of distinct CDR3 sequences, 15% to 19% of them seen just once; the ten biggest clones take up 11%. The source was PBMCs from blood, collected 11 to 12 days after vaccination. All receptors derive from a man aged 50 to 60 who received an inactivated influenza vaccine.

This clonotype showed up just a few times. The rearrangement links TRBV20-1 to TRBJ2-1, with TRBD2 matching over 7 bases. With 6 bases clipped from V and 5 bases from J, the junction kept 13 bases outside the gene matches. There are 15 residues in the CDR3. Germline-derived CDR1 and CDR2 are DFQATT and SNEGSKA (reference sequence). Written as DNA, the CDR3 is TGCAGTGCCCCAACTCGCGGGCTAGCGGACAATGAGCAGTTCTTC. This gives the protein CSAPTRGLADNEQFF.

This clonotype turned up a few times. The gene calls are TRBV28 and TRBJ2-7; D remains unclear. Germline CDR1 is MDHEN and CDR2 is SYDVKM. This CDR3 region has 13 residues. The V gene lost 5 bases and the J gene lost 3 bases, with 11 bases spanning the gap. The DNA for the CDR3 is TGTGCCAGCAGTCACCCCCCGGTCTACGAGCAGTACTTC. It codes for CASSHPPVYEQYF.

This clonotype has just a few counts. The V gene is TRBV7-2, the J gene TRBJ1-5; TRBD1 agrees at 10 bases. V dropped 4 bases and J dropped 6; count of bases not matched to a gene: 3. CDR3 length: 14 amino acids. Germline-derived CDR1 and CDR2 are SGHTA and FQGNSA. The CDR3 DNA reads TGTGCCAGCAGCTCGGACAGGGGGGGTCAGCCCCAGCATTTT. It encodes CASSSDRGGQPQHF. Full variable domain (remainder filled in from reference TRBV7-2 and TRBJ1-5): GAGVSQSPSNKVTEKGKDVELRCDPISGHTALYWYRQSLGQGLEFLIYFQGNSAPDKSGLPSDRFSAERTGGSVSTLTIQRTQQEDSAVYLCASSSDRGGQPQHFGDGTRLSIL.

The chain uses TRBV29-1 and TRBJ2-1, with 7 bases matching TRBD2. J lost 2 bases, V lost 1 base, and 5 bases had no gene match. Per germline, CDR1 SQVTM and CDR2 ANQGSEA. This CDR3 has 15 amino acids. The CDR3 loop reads CSVEVSSGTYNEQFF. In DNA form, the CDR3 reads TGCAGCGTTGAAGTCTCTAGCGGAACCTACAATGAGCAGTTCTTC.